The 2 T cell receptor beta chains in this list originate from one sample, sequenced in a study of Ad26.COV2.S vaccination and SARS-CoV-2 variants. TCRdb keeps only in-frame clones here, not all; method: immunoSEQ multiplex PCR. Of over 300,000 clones listed, 83% were seen once; the top ten hold more than 7%. Treatment: roughly 19 received Ad26.COV2.S at low or high dose, single or two shots; 5 received placebo; per-sample allocation not given. Day 63 following the first vaccine or placebo injection was when the samples were taken. Source: peripheral blood, taken in a trial of Ad26.COV2.S vaccine versus placebo. The receptors come from a person between 18 and 65 years old who received the Ad26.COV2.S COVID-19 vaccine or a placebo.

This chain joins TRBV14 and TRBJ2-7; 14 bases match TRBD2. After removal of 4 bases from V and 4 bases from J, the junction contained 6 bases not matched to a gene. The CDR3 is 16 residues long. Germline V gene data show CDR1 as SGHDN and CDR2 as FVKESK. CDR3 sequence: CASSRRLAGGPYEQYF. CDR3 nucleotides: TGTGCCAGCAGCCGCCGACTAGCGGGAGGGCCTTACGAGCAGTACTTC.

This clone was observed a handful of times. The gene calls are TRBV18 and TRBJ2-7, with D maybe TRBD2 (5 bases). Germline loops: CDR1 KGHSH, CDR2 LQKENI. Trimming removed 3 bases at V and 5 bases at J, with 14 bases between. The CDR3 sequence is 14 residues long. This chain's CDR3 is CASSPFRGLDEQYF. The CDR3 region has the DNA TGTGCCAGCTCACCCTTCAGAGGGCTTGACGAGCAGTACTTC.